This T cell receptor beta chain is from a study of T cells after yellow fever vaccination. Conversion of TCR transcripts into cDNA relied on 5'RACE template switching, which added a universal primer site and UMIs. MiXCR was run by TCRdb on the 5' RACE reads, yielding one entry per CDR3 protein. The table has 120,000 or so distinct CDR3 sequences, about 7.8% seen once. This clonotype was seen repeatedly, ten times or more. Its antigen is as yet unknown. Whole-study results and caveats: In FACS-sorted repertoires, abundant clonotypes from the bulk population could appear as contaminants. The appearance of a small share of clonotypes in both CD4 and CD8 compartments was observed. After the booster, 96% of CD4 and roughly nine tenths of CD8 primary-response clones were re-detected.

CDR1 is MNHEY and CDR2 is SVGAGI in the germline V gene. The CDR3 is 14 amino acids. Trimming at V came to 3 bases and at J to 1 base, leaving 1 base not matched to a gene. This TCR derives from a young man who received the YFV17D yellow fever vaccine. This specimen was CD4+ T cells sorted from PBMCs, taken more than 40 days after the first yellow fever vaccination. The V and J genes are TRBV6-5 and TRBJ2-3; the match to TRBD2 covers 7 bases. CDR3 DNA sequence: TGTGCCAGCAGTTATCGGGGGGGCACAGATACGCAGTATTTT. This sequence encodes CASSYRGGTDTQYF.